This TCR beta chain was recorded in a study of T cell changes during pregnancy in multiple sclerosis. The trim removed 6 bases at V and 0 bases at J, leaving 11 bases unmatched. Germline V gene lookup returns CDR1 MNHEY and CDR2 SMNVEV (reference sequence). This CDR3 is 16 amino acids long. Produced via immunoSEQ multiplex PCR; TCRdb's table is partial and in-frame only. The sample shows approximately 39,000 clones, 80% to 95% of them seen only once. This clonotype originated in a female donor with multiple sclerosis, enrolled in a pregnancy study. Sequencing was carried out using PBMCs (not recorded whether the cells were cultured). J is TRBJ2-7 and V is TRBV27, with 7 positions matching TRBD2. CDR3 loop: CASRFYSGRISYEQYF. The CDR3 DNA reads TGTGCCAGCAGATTTTATAGCGGGCGAATCTCCTACGAGCAGTACTTC.